Following are 9 T cell receptor beta chains from one sample sequenced in a study of blood T cell repertoires in COVID-19. Clones were read by immunoSEQ multiplex PCR, and TCRdb kept only the in-frame ones, dropping some. The sample comprises around 190,000 clones, almost 90% of which are singletons, and about 1.6% rests with the top ten. The sequencing sample was made of peripheral blood. Source of these receptors: a man aged 18 to 29 with active or convalescent COVID-19.

A few counts support this clone. The gene calls are TRBV7-9 and TRBJ1-2, with 9 bases fitting TRBD1. Per germline, CDR1 SEHNR and CDR2 FQNEAQ (reference sequence). CDR3 size: 14 residues. The junction had 4 bases not matched to a gene; V was cut back by 2 bases and J by 6 bases. The CDR3 DNA reads as TGTGCCAGCAGCTTACAACAGGGGGCCGATGGCTACACCTTC. Residues: CASSLQQGADGYTF.

The chain has TRBV18 and TRBJ2-2, with 11 bases fitting TRBD2. This CDR3 contains 16 residues. With 3 bases clipped from V and 2 bases from J, the junction kept 2 bases outside the gene matches. CDR1 is KGHSH and CDR2 is LQKENI in the germline V gene. Written as DNA, the CDR3 is TGTGCCAGCTCACCGCTAGCGGGAGGTAACACCGGGGAGCTGTTTTTT. Translation: CASSPLAGGNTGELFF.

The J gene is TRBJ1-5, the V gene TRBV5-3, with 10 positions matching TRBD1. TRBV5-3 is an ORF, with its function uncertain. The trim removed 4 bases at V and 7 bases at J, leaving 11 bases unmatched. CDR3 length: 16 residues. The CDR3 DNA reads as TGTGCCAGAAGCCTCCGACAGGGGGCTTCAGACCAGCCCCAGCATTTT. It specifies CARSLRQGASDQPQHF.

This clone occurred once. J is TRBJ2-5 and V is TRBV2, with TRBD2 matching 11 bases. The germline V gene encodes CDR1 SNHLY and CDR2 FYNNEI. The junction had 3 bases not matched to a gene; V was cut back by 6 bases and J by 0 bases. CDR3 length: 15 residues. In DNA, the CDR3 is TGTGCCAGCAGAGCTAGCGGGGGGTACCAAGAGACCCAGTACTTC. This gives the protein CASRASGGYQETQYF.

This clone came up a few times. The CDR3 DNA follows: TGTGCCAGCAGCTTAGTTCGGGGACAGCCCCAGCATTTT. Protein product: CASSLVRGQPQHF. The V gene is TRBV7-8, the J gene TRBJ1-5; D uncertain. Germline V gene data show CDR1 as SGHVS and CDR2 as FQNEAQ. The germline V and J ends were trimmed by 1 base and 7 bases, with 8 bases remaining between them. CDR3 length: 13 amino acids.

The chain combines TRBV6-5 with TRBJ1-2, with 7 nucleotides matching TRBD1. The CDR3 loop spans 15 amino acids. Germline V gene lookup returns CDR1 MNHEY and CDR2 SVGAGI. The junction had 6 bases not matched to a gene; V was cut back by 5 bases and J by 0 bases. The CDR3 sequence is CASSKLQGTNYGYTF. The CDR3 DNA is TGTGCCAGCAGTAAATTACAGGGGACTAACTATGGCTACACCTTC.

The V gene is TRBV6-6, the J gene TRBJ2-7, with 7 bases matching TRBD1. This CDR3 contains 14 residues. Looked up from germline, CDR1 is MNHNY and CDR2 is SVGAGI (reference sequence). V gave up 5 bases and J gave up 2 bases; unmatched junction bases: 6. The CDR3 sequence: CASSDEGAAYEQYF. CDR3 sequence (DNA): TGTGCCAGCAGTGACGAGGGGGCGGCCTACGAGCAGTACTTC.

The chain combines TRBV12-3 or TRBV12-4 with TRBJ2-1, with a tentative D call TRBD1 (6 bases). The CDR3 runs 13 residues. With 5 bases removed from V and 5 bases from J, the gap between germline ends came to 10 bases. The CDR3: CASSPGDNNEQFF. The DNA for the CDR3 is TGTGCCAGCAGTCCCGGGGACAACAATGAGCAGTTCTTC.

V and J are TRBV6-6 and TRBJ1-2; maybe TRBD1 (5 bases). The CDR3 totals 16 residues. Deletions cut 6 bases from V and 5 bases from J, with 22 bases between. In germline, CDR1 is MNHNY, CDR2 SVGAGI (reference sequence). The CDR3 loop reads CASRSPLDSLRYGYTF. In nucleotides, the CDR3 is TGTGCCAGCAGGAGTCCCCTAGACAGCCTCCGTTATGGCTACACCTTC.